This T cell receptor beta chain was profiled in a study of shared clonotypes between healthy human individuals. CDR1 SQVTM and CDR2 ANQGSEA come from the germline V gene. J lost 10 bases, V lost 2 bases, and 2 bases had no gene match. The CDR3 contains 12 residues. Some clones are missing from TCRdb's copy, which holds only in-frame ones; the method was immunoSEQ multiplex PCR. The repertoire holds 1.5 million to 1.9 million clones, with about 98% as singletons. A note on this clone: The antigen is not known.

Study conclusions and caveats: Of the naive CD4 clonotypes, around 5.2% were shared across a handful of donors. The researchers took only blood, and tissue repertoires probably look different.

This TCR derives from a man aged 30-40 years in good health. The sequenced material came from naive CD4+ T cells sorted from blood. Subset in this sample: CD45RA+ positively selected. The V and J genes are TRBV29-1 and TRBJ1-4; TRBD1 aligns across 9 bases. DNA for the CDR3: TGCAGCGTTGAAATGGGACAGGGAAAACTGTTTTTT. Amino acid sequence: CSVEMGQGKLFF.